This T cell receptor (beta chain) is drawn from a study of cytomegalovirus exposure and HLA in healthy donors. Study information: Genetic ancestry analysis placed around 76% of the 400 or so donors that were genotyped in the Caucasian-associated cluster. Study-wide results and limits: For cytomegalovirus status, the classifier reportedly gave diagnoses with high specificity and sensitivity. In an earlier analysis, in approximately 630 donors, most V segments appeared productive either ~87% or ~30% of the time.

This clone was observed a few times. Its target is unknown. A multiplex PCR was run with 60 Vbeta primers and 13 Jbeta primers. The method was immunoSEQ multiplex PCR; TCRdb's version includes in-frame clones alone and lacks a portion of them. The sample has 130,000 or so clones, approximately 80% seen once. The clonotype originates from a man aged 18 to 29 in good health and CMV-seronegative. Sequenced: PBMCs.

The CDR3 sequence is CASRSAKTPEQFF. The CDR3, as DNA: TGTGCAAGTCGCTCCGCCAAAACACCCGAGCAGTTCTTC. The chain uses TRBV12-2 and TRBJ2-1; TRBD1 is taken as the D call from the table, unchecked against the DNA. TRBV12-2 is assigned pseudogene status. The CDR3 totals 13 residues.